This T cell receptor beta chain was sequenced during a study of cytomegalovirus exposure and HLA in healthy donors. In the study overall: A later analysis reported the same platform for the 120 validation repertoires and the approximately 640 first-cohort repertoires.

This CDR3 contains 13 residues. Trimming stripped 4 bases from V and 3 bases from J, with 8 bases between. CDR1 and CDR2 from the germline V gene are SGHRS and YFSETQ. Measured with immunoSEQ multiplex PCR; TCRdb has only the in-frame clones, and not every one. Altogether approximately 130,000 clones are present, roughly 90% being singletons, with the ten largest covering under 2%. The TCR originated in a woman younger than 35 in good health and CMV-seronegative. The J gene is TRBJ2-1, the V gene TRBV5-1; a possible D gene is TRBD2 (5 bases). Sequences were obtained from PBMCs. The chain's CDR3 is CASSTTSYNEQFF. DNA for the CDR3: TGCGCCAGCAGCACTACTAGCTACAATGAGCAGTTCTTC.